Following are 24 T cell receptor beta chains from one sample sequenced in a study of T cells after yellow fever vaccination. MiXCR was run by TCRdb on the 5' RACE reads, yielding one entry per CDR3 protein. There are 350,000 to 450,000 distinct CDR3 sequences in the sample; around 19% occur only once, and around 17% lies in the top ten. The material sequenced was PBMCs, taken before the yellow fever booster vaccination. The receptors stem from a man between 18 and 29 years old who received the YFV17D yellow fever vaccine.

V is TRBV7-2 and J is TRBJ2-1; the D gene could be TRBD1 or TRBD2 (5 bases each). CDR1 and CDR2 from the germline V gene are SGHTA and FQGNSA. The CDR3 is 14 amino acids. The V gene lost 5 bases and the J gene lost 6 bases, with 14 bases spanning the gap. CDR3 nucleotide sequence: TGTGCCAGCAGCCGACCCCCCGGGACCAATGAGCAGTTCTTC. It encodes CASSRPPGTNEQFF.

In this sample, this clonotype turned up a few times. The chain carries TRBV6-5 and TRBJ1-4; a possible D gene is TRBD1 (5 bases). V was cut by 2 bases and J by 4 bases, with 8 bases left in between. There are 14 residues in the CDR3. Germline V lookup: CDR1 MNHEY, CDR2 SVGAGI. The CDR3 DNA reads TGTGCCAGCAGTTACGCAGGGTTTAATGAAAAACTGTTTTTT. This encodes CASSYAGFNEKLFF.

The chain has TRBV20-1 and TRBJ1-4, with D uncertain. The CDR3 runs to 13 residues. V was pared by 5 bases and J by 8 bases, with 15 bases between. Germline V gene data show CDR1 as DFQATT and CDR2 as SNEGSKA (reference sequence). The CDR3 nucleotides read TGCAGTGCTGGTACGGGAGCGGTGGAAAAACTGTTTTTT. Amino acids: CSAGTGAVEKLFF.

This clonotype has only one observation. V and J are TRBV11-2 and TRBJ2-2; 9 nucleotides match TRBD1. The J segment lost 2 bases and the V segment lost 5 bases, leaving 9 bases of the junction unmatched. CDR1 is SGHAT, CDR2 FQNNGV, per germline. The CDR3 totals 17 residues. This CDR3 is CASSTTGGAFNTGELFF. CDR3 DNA: TGTGCCAGCAGCACAACAGGGGGCGCGTTCAACACCGGGGAGCTGTTTTTT.

This clonotype was seen more than once but under ten times. The chain has TRBV7-2 and TRBJ1-1; TRBD1 is a possible D gene (5 bases). The CDR3 is made up of 14 amino acids. Germline assignment: CDR1 SGHTA and CDR2 FQGNSA. V shed 2 bases and J shed 5 bases, with 12 bases lying between them. CDR3 amino acids: CASSLQGRITEAFF. CDR3 DNA sequence: TGTGCCAGCAGCTTACAGGGAAGGATAACTGAAGCTTTCTTT. Based on the CDR3 plus reference TRBV7-2 and TRBJ1-1, the full variable domain is GAGVSQSPSNKVTEKGKDVELRCDPISGHTALYWYRQSLGQGLEFLIYFQGNSAPDKSGLPSDRFSAERTGGSVSTLTIQRTQQEDSAVYLCASSLQGRITEAFFGQGTRLTVV.

J is TRBJ2-1 and V is TRBV11-2, with 11 bases identical to TRBD2. Germline loops: CDR1 SGHAT, CDR2 FQNNGV. Losses at the gene ends were 3 bases for V and 8 bases for J; bases not matched to a gene: 3. The CDR3 sequence is 14 residues long. Here the CDR3 reads CASSFSGGAHEQFF. CDR3 nucleotide sequence: TGTGCCAGCAGCTTTAGCGGGGGGGCACATGAGCAGTTCTTC.

This clonotype was detected ten times or more. The V gene is TRBV7-2, the J gene TRBJ2-7; 11 bases match TRBD2. Trimming removed 3 bases from V and 2 bases from J; junction bases left unmatched: 6. The CDR3 runs to 16 residues. From germline, CDR1 is SGHTA and CDR2 FQGNSA. The CDR3 sequence is CASSLVSGGDTYEQYV. In DNA, the CDR3 is TGTGCCAGCAGCTTGGTTAGCGGGGGGGACACCTACGAGCAGTACGTC.

This clonotype was counted only a few times. The chain's CDR3 is CASSLASDVYEQYF. The CDR3 DNA reads as TGCGCCAGCAGCTTGGCCTCGGATGTTTACGAGCAGTACTTC. The chain links TRBV5-1 to TRBJ2-7, with D uncertain. V lost 0 bases, J lost 4 bases, and 11 bases lay in between. This CDR3 has 14 amino acids. CDR1 and CDR2 from the germline V gene are SGHRS and YFSETQ.

A few counts support this clonotype. One end of the junction does not line up with germline, which may come from a read error. The rearrangement links TRBV6-2 or TRBV6-3 to TRBJ2-5; tentative D call: TRBD2 (6 bases). From germline, CDR1 is MNHEY and CDR2 SVGEGT. This CDR3 is 14 amino acids long. The CDR3 DNA sequence: TGTGCCAGCACTTACTTGGGACTGGGAGAGACCCAGTACTTC. Translating it yields CASTYLGLGETQYF.

This rearrangement joins TRBV20-1 to TRBJ2-3, with 8 bases that match TRBD2. Germline-derived CDR1 and CDR2 are DFQATT and SNEGSKA (reference sequence). CDR3 length: 15 amino acids. The J segment lost 3 bases and the V segment lost 1 base, leaving 6 bases of the junction unmatched. The CDR3 reads CSARASSGVTDTQYF. Written as DNA, the CDR3 is TGCAGTGCTAGAGCGAGTAGCGGGGTGACAGATACGCAGTATTTT.

The chain links TRBV4-3 to TRBJ2-3, with D perhaps matching TRBD2 (5 bases). Trimming cost V 3 bases and J 5 bases, with 9 bases left between them. Germline V gene sequence: CDR1 LGHNA, CDR2 YSLEER. The CDR3 has 13 residues. The CDR3 loop is CASSHGGIDTQYF. The CDR3 nucleotides read TGCGCCAGCAGCCACGGAGGAATAGATACGCAGTATTTT.

This clonotype was counted at least ten times. The chain carries TRBV5-6 and TRBJ2-3; TRBD2 might be the D (5 bases). The V end was cut by 4 bases, the J end by 6 bases, with 21 bases between. Germline CDR1 is SGHDT and CDR2 is YYEEEE. The CDR3 has 16 amino acids. The CDR3 nucleotides are TGTGCCAGCAGCAACGAGCGGCGGGTGAACGGGGATACGCAGTATTTT. It yields the protein CASSNERRVNGDTQYF.

The sample holds a few counts of this clonotype. Here the CDR3 reads CSASPLTPGLAGETQYF. DNA of the CDR3: TGCAGTGCTAGTCCCCTCACCCCGGGACTAGCGGGGGAGACCCAGTACTTC. The chain recombines TRBV20-1 with TRBJ2-5; 13 bases fit TRBD2. The V and J ends lost 3 bases and 5 bases, in that order; junction bases with no gene match: 12. The CDR3 covers 17 residues. CDR1 and CDR2 from the germline V gene are DFQATT and SNEGSKA (reference sequence).

This rearrangement joins TRBV7-2 to TRBJ1-1; TRBD1 might be the D (5 bases). Germline assignment: CDR1 SGHTA and CDR2 FQGNSA. This CDR3 comprises 11 residues. The ends were cut back, 5 bases at V and 10 bases at J, with 11 bases in the middle. CDR3 protein: CASSPPRVAFF. Written as DNA, the CDR3 is TGTGCCAGCAGCCCTCCCAGGGTAGCTTTCTTT.

The V gene is TRBV5-1, the J gene TRBJ1-1, with 7 bases aligning to TRBD1. The CDR3 length is 14 residues. V trimming: 4 bases; J trimming: 5 bases; junction bases outside the gene matches: 8. Germline V CDR1 and CDR2: SGHRS, YFSETQ. The CDR3 region is CASSQSPGGTEAFF. DNA of the CDR3: TGCGCCAGCAGCCAATCCCCAGGGGGTACTGAAGCTTTCTTT.

This sequence joins TRBV12-3 or TRBV12-4 and TRBJ1-1; the match to TRBD1 covers 9 bases. The CDR3 extends over 15 amino acids. J gave up 1 base and V 4 bases, and 4 bases lay outside the gene matches. Written as DNA, the CDR3 is TGTGCCAGCAGTTGGACAGGGGTAAAGAACACTGAAGCTTTCTTT. Translation gives CASSWTGVKNTEAFF.

The rearrangement joins TRBV5-1 to TRBJ2-5; maybe TRBD1 (5 bases). Per germline, CDR1 SGHRS and CDR2 YFSETQ. The CDR3 runs to 13 residues. The ends were cut back, 7 bases at V and 0 bases at J, with 10 bases in the middle. CDR3 DNA: TGCGCCAGCCAGGGTCAGAACCAAGAGACCCAGTACTTC. Protein sequence: CASQGQNQETQYF.

This rearrangement joins TRBV18 to TRBJ2-3; no clear D gene. CDR3 size: 15 residues. V lost 2 bases and J 6 bases, leaving 15 bases between the germline ends. Per the germline V gene, CDR1 is KGHSH and CDR2 is LQKENI. The CDR3 loop reads CASSPYTTGSDTQYF. The DNA for the CDR3 is TGTGCCAGCTCACCATACACTACGGGTAGTGATACGCAGTATTTT.

V usage is TRBV6-5 and J usage is TRBJ2-6; D is perhaps TRBD2 (6 bases). This CDR3 has 18 residues. V lost 5 bases and J lost 1, with 18 bases in between. From germline, CDR1 is MNHEY and CDR2 SVGAGI. CDR3 sequence reads: CASSRIKVRGSGANVLTF. DNA of the CDR3: TGTGCCAGCAGTCGAATTAAAGTGCGGGGATCTGGGGCCAACGTCCTGACTTTC.

The table lists this clonotype with a few counts. V gene TRBV27 combines with J gene TRBJ1-6; D is possibly TRBD1 (6 bases). Deletions cut 6 bases from V and 9 bases from J, with 21 bases between. This CDR3 is built from 16 residues. The germline gives CDR1 MNHEY, CDR2 SMNVEV (reference sequence). For the CDR3, the DNA is TGTGCCAGCAGACCAAAGGGGGTTTACGCGGTTTCACCCCTCCACTTT. Its protein is CASRPKGVYAVSPLHF.

The rearrangement uses TRBV3-1 and TRBJ2-1; D call uncertain. The germline V gene has CDR1 LGHDT and CDR2 YNNKEL (reference sequence). The CDR3 is 13 residues long. Trimming left V 2 bases short and J 3 bases short, with 5 bases between. CDR3 bases: TGTGCCAGCAGCCAATACAGCTACAATGAGCAGTTCTTC. This translates into CASSQYSYNEQFF.

This rearrangement joins TRBV2 to TRBJ1-2; 7 bases map to TRBD1. This CDR3 region has 13 residues. V lost 11 bases to trimming and J lost 9 bases; unmatched junction nucleotides: 15. The germline gives CDR1 SNHLY, CDR2 FYNNEI. CDR3 loop: CAGKTGTDVRYTF. The CDR3 nucleotides are TGTGCCGGCAAGACCGGGACAGATGTACGCTACACCTTC.

V and J are TRBV4-3 and TRBJ2-5; the D call may be TRBD1 or TRBD2 (7 bases each). The CDR3 spans 15 residues. Trimming took off 1 base at V and 5 bases at J, with 14 bases between the two ends. Looked up from germline, CDR1 is LGHNA and CDR2 is YSLEER. The CDR3 DNA reads TGCGCCAGCAGCCAAGCCAGGGGGGAGGGGGAGACCCAGTACTTC. It codes for CASSQARGEGETQYF.

This clonotype appeared a few times. The chain combines TRBV5-1 with TRBJ2-7, with 9 bases matching TRBD1. The J segment lost 4 bases and the V segment lost 0 bases, leaving 2 bases of the junction unmatched. This CDR3 contains 14 residues. Germline loops: CDR1 SGHRS, CDR2 YFSETQ. In nucleotides, the CDR3 is TGCGCCAGCAGCTTGGCCGGGACAGGGTACGAGCAGTACTTC. This encodes CASSLAGTGYEQYF.